The clone carrying this T cell receptor (beta chain) was detected a few times. Its antigen is undetermined. These data belong to a study of shared clonotypes between healthy human individuals. Points from the study as a whole: Richness estimates generally favored naive over memory subsets.

This table comes from immunoSEQ multiplex PCR, and its TCRdb copy is limited to in-frame clones, with some not included. The repertoire consists of some 1,100,000 clones, with 70% to 80% occurring once and the leading ten covering more than 0.5%. V shed 8 bases and J shed 10 bases, with 17 bases lying between them. The germline CDR1 and CDR2 sequences are GTSNPN and SVGIG (reference sequence). This CDR3 contains 11 residues. Specimen: memory CD4+ T cells from PBMCs. Described subset: CD45RA-negative fraction. The source of this sequence is a man aged 18 to 30 in good health. Some clones in this sample may be carry-over from other donors' samples. The V call is TRBV30, the J call TRBJ1-2; D is unclear. The CDR3 reads CAGFSSWYYTF. The CDR3, as DNA: TGTGCCGGGTTCAGCTCATGGTACTACACCTTC.